Listed here are 18 T cell receptor beta chains from one sample, sequenced in a study of CD8 T cells in ankylosing spondylitis. General study results and limits: Blood of patients with ankylosing spondylitis appeared to be characterized by a TCR beta motif of eight highly homologous variants.

TCRdb reprocessed the 5' RACE reads via MiXCR and lists one record per CDR3 protein. The data contain about 440,000 distinct CDR3 sequences, approximately 17% of them singletons. For these receptors, no antigen is known. Sample: blood, either unsorted or a sorted T cell fraction (not recorded which). These receptors came from a male donor with ankylosing spondylitis.

V is TRBV6-5 and J is TRBJ2-2, with D hard to call. This CDR3 spans 16 amino acids. Germline assignment: CDR1 MNHEY and CDR2 SVGAGI. Trimming removed 0 bases at V and 2 bases at J, with 10 bases between. The CDR3, as DNA: TGTGCCAGCAGTTACTCGAAGGGCGGTAACACCGGGGAGCTGTTTTTT. Translated: CASSYSKGGNTGELFF.

There are a few counts of this clonotype. The V call is TRBV7-9, the J call TRBJ1-2; D possibly corresponds to TRBD1 (6 bases). Trimming stripped 4 bases from V and 5 bases from J, with 20 bases between. The V gene's germline CDR1 is SEHNR and CDR2 FQNEAQ (reference sequence). The length of the CDR3 is 16 residues. The CDR3 protein is CASSSLGEGGVYGYTF. In DNA form, the CDR3 reads TGTGCCAGCAGCTCCTTGGGTGAGGGGGGCGTATATGGCTACACCTTC.

V and J are TRBV6-2 or TRBV6-3 and TRBJ2-1, with TRBD1 matching over 8 bases. The ends lost 7 bases at V and 3 bases at J; junction bases unmatched: 8. From germline, CDR1 is MNHEY and CDR2 SVGEGT. The CDR3 is made up of 15 amino acids. This CDR3 reads CASTSLDRGYNEQFF. In DNA form, the CDR3 reads TGTGCCAGCACTTCCCTAGACAGGGGCTACAATGAGCAGTTCTTC.

The table lists this clonotype with a few counts. The chain combines TRBV11-2 with TRBJ2-1, with TRBD2 identical over 13 bases. After removal of 2 bases from V and 4 bases from J, the junction contained 8 bases not matched to a gene. Germline V gene lookup returns CDR1 SGHAT and CDR2 FQNNGV. CDR3 length: 18 amino acids. This CDR3 is CASSLPPGTSGKYNEQFF. In nucleotides, the CDR3 is TGTGCCAGCAGCTTACCCCCCGGGACTAGCGGGAAGTACAATGAGCAGTTCTTC. The entire variable domain, with the rest obtained from reference TRBV11-2 and TRBJ2-1, is as follows: EAGVAQSPRYKIIEKRQSVAFWCNPISGHATLYWYQQILGQGPKLLIQFQNNGVVDDSQLPKDRFSAERLKGVDSTLKIQPAKLEDSAVYLCASSLPPGTSGKYNEQFFGPGTRLTVL.

This clonotype was seen a few times. J is TRBJ2-1 and V is TRBV9; 10 nucleotides match TRBD2. The CDR3 has 16 amino acids. Germline V lookup: CDR1 SGDLS, CDR2 YYNGEE. V was pared by 0 bases and J by 7 bases, with 7 bases of the junction left unmatched. The CDR3 nucleotides are TGTGCCAGCAGCGTAGAACCTAGCGGGAGAGATAATGAGCAGTTCTTC. It is translated as CASSVEPSGRDNEQFF.

V gene TRBV20-1 combines with J gene TRBJ2-1; D is undetermined. The CDR3 has 11 amino acids. The germline V and J ends were trimmed by 1 base and 10 bases, with 8 bases remaining between them. Germline values: CDR1 DFQATT, CDR2 SNEGSKA (reference sequence). As DNA, the CDR3 is TGCAGTGCTAGAGTTTTGCAGGAGCAGTTCTTC. It is translated as CSARVLQEQFF.

V usage is TRBV5-1 and J usage is TRBJ1-1; D not certain. Trimming took 0 bases from V and 0 from J, leaving 12 bases between them. CDR1 and CDR2 (germline): SGHRS, YFSETQ. The length of the CDR3 is 16 residues. CDR3 DNA: TGCGCCAGCAGCTTGGACGAAACTCCCATGAACACTGAAGCTTTCTTT. The encoded protein is CASSLDETPMNTEAFF.

This clonotype was counted ten times or more. This rearrangement joins TRBV20-1 to TRBJ1-2, with D tentatively TRBD1 (5 bases). The CDR3 totals 13 residues. V was pared by 1 base and J by 4 bases, with 10 bases between. Per the germline V gene, CDR1 is DFQATT and CDR2 is SNEGSKA (reference sequence). The CDR3 coding sequence is TGCAGTGCTAGAGCACAGGTGTCCTATGGCTACACCTTC. It yields the protein CSARAQVSYGYTF.

This clonotype has only a few counts. V usage is TRBV10-3 and J usage is TRBJ1-5; maybe TRBD1 (6 bases). The germline CDR1 and CDR2 sequences are ENHRY and SYGVKD. V dropped 3 bases and J dropped 3 bases, with 12 bases sitting between them. The CDR3 spans 15 residues. CDR3 DNA: TGTGCCATCAGTGATCAAGGGGGTGCCAATCAGCCCCAGCATTTT. It is translated as CAISDQGGANQPQHF.

V gene TRBV28 combines with J gene TRBJ1-1, with a tentative D call TRBD1 (5 bases). In germline, CDR1 is MDHEN, CDR2 SYDVKM. The CDR3 length is 14 residues. Trimming shortened V by 7 bases and J by 5 bases, and 17 bases separated the two germline ends. The CDR3 coding sequence is TGTGCCAGCACCGTGACAGAGCGTTTGACTGAAGCTTTCTTT. It codes for CASTVTERLTEAFF.

This clonotype was counted ten times or more. J is TRBJ2-3 and V is TRBV29-1; D is possibly TRBD1 (6 bases). The CDR3 runs 14 residues. V gave up 6 bases and J gave up 0 bases, with 13 bases separating them. The germline CDR1 and CDR2 sequences are SQVTM and ANQGSEA. Here the CDR3 DNA reads TGCAGCGTGACCACAGGGTCTAGCACAGATACGCAGTATTTT. Encoded protein: CSVTTGSSTDTQYF.

This clonotype was recorded a few times. This chain joins TRBV6-6 and TRBJ2-7, with D possibly TRBD2 on 6 matching bases. Germline CDR1 MNHNY, CDR2 SVGAGI (reference sequence). The CDR3 is made up of 13 amino acids. V was cut by 7 bases and J by 0 bases, with 10 bases left in between. CDR3 protein: CASTLANSYEQYF. The CDR3 DNA reads TGTGCCAGCACCCTAGCGAACTCCTACGAGCAGTACTTC.

Ten or more counts support this clonotype. The V call is TRBV12-3 or TRBV12-4, the J call TRBJ1-5; 7 nucleotides agree with TRBD1. Trimming removed 3 bases from V and 2 bases from J; junction bases left unmatched: 1. This CDR3 comprises 14 residues. This CDR3 reads CASSFGQGNQPQHF. Here the CDR3 DNA reads TGTGCCAGCAGTTTCGGACAGGGCAATCAGCCCCAGCATTTT.

This CDR3 reads CASSRGGTLYNEQFF. CDR3 in DNA: TGTGCCAGCAGCCGGGGAGGAACCCTGTACAATGAGCAGTTCTTC. This rearrangement joins TRBV14 to TRBJ2-1; tentative D call: TRBD2 (6 bases). V was pared by 4 bases and J by 4 bases, with 14 bases between. This CDR3 region has 15 residues. Per germline, CDR1 SGHDN and CDR2 FVKESK.

The chain carries TRBV10-3 and TRBJ2-3; TRBD1 agrees at 11 bases. Trimming took 6 bases from V and 4 from J; bases not matched to a gene: 6. The CDR3 has 15 residues. Germline-derived CDR1 and CDR2 are ENHRY and SYGVKD. The CDR3: CAISSGQGGADTQYF. The CDR3 DNA reads TGTGCCATCAGCTCGGGACAGGGGGGCGCAGATACGCAGTATTTT.

This clonotype was observed a few times. V gene TRBV3-1 combines with J gene TRBJ2-1; 7 bases are shared with TRBD1. Germline CDR1 is LGHDT and CDR2 is YNNKEL (reference sequence). CDR3 length equals 14 residues. Unmatched junction bases numbered 3, after V lost 2 bases and J lost 5 bases. In DNA form, the CDR3 reads TGTGCCAGCAGCCAATCAAGGGGGCACAATGAGCAGTTCTTC. This gives the protein CASSQSRGHNEQFF.

The rearrangement uses TRBV20-1 and TRBJ1-6; 7 positions agree with TRBD1. The V gene end was trimmed by 1 base and the J gene end by 7 bases; junction bases not matched to a gene: 7. This CDR3 is 15 amino acids long. Germline CDR1 and CDR2: DFQATT and SNEGSKA (reference sequence). In DNA, the CDR3 is TGCAGTGCTAGAGTGGGGGAACAGGGGAATTCACCCCTCCACTTT. Translated: CSARVGEQGNSPLHF.

The table lists this clonotype with a few counts. J is TRBJ2-1 and V is TRBV6-4, with D possibly being TRBD2 (5 bases). Trimming left V 6 bases short and J 6 bases short, with 15 bases between. The CDR3 totals 14 residues. CDR1 is MRHNA and CDR2 is SNTAGT in the germline V gene. DNA for the CDR3: TGTGCCAGCAGCCCCGGGGTGTGGGGCAATGAGCAGTTCTTC. The encoded protein is CASSPGVWGNEQFF.